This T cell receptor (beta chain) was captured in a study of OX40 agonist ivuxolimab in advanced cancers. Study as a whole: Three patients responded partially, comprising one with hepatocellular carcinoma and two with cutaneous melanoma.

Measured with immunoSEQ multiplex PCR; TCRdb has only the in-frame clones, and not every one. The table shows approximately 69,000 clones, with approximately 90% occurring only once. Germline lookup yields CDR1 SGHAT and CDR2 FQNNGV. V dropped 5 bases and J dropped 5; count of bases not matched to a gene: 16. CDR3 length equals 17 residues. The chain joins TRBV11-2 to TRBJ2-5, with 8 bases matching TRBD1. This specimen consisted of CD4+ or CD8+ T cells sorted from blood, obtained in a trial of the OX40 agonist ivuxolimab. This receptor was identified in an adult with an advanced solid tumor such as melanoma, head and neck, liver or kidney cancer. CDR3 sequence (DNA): TGTGCCAGCAGCAGCCTGGGACAGACAGGGGCGGGGGAGACCCAGTACTTC. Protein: CASSSLGQTGAGETQYF.